This T cell receptor (beta chain) was captured by sequencing in a study of OX40 agonist ivuxolimab in advanced cancers. Study information: Patients assigned to dose escalation were diagnosed with hepatocellular carcinoma, melanoma, renal cell or head and neck cancer. One patient with hepatocellular carcinoma and two with cutaneous melanoma, three in all, had partial responses. Overall study results and limits: CD8+ T cells were the subset that, on average, had more expanded clones than CD4+. Among the lowest peripheral clonal expansion occurred in 0.1-3.0 mg/kg partial responders.

Here immunoSEQ multiplex PCR was the method, and the copy in TCRdb shows in-frame clones only, minus some. The profile shows more than 30,000 clones, approximately 90% of them singletons. This CDR3 contains 15 residues. Losses at the gene ends were 5 bases for V and 5 bases for J; bases not matched to a gene: 9. Germline V gene sequence: CDR1 MNHEY, CDR2 SVGAGI. As concerns this clone: The target antigen is unknown.

The source was CD4+ or CD8+ T cells sorted from blood, collected in a trial of the OX40 agonist ivuxolimab. This chain links TRBV6-5 with TRBJ1-5; 7 nucleotides match TRBD1. The sequence derives from an adult with an advanced solid tumor such as melanoma, head and neck, liver or kidney cancer. This CDR3 reads CASSHGTAPHQPQHF. DNA for the CDR3: TGTGCCAGCAGTCACGGGACAGCTCCTCATCAGCCCCAGCATTTT.